The present entry profiles one TCR beta chain with its context. These data come from a study of monozygotic twins with inflammatory bowel disease. Blood was drawn once per donor, and each sample measured 2 to 2.5 ml. Template switching introduced UMIs that contain a 6-nucleotide sample barcode. TCRdb re-analyzed the 5' RACE reads; it lists each CDR3 protein once, without DNA. The listing records approximately 340,000 distinct CDR3 sequences. The specimen was blood. The TCR originated in a human donor with ulcerative colitis or Crohn's disease, or a healthy co-twin of an affected twin (not recorded which).

The CDR3 is CSARDRGSTVNSPLHF. The chain employs TRBV20-1 and TRBJ1-6; as DNA is missing, the TRBD1 call by TCRdb cannot be tested. The CDR3 is made up of 16 amino acids. The germline V gene has CDR1 DFQATT and CDR2 SNEGSKA (reference sequence).